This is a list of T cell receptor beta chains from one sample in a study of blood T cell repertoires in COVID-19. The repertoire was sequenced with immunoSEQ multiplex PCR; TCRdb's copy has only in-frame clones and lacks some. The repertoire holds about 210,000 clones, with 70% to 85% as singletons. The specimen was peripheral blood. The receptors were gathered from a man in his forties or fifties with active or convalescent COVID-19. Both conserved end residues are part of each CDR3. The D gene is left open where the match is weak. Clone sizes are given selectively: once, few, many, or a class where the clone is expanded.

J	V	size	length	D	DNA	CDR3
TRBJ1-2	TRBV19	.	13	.	TGTGCCAGTAGGATCAGCGGGACCTATGGCTACACCTTC	CASRISGTYGYTF
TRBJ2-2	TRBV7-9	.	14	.	TGTGCCAGCAGCTTCGCAGGGTCCACCGGGGAGCTGTTTTTT	CASSFAGSTGELFF
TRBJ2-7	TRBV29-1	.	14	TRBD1	TGCAGCGTTGGGTTGCCGGGACAGGGATACGAGCAGTACTTC	CSVGLPGQGYEQYF
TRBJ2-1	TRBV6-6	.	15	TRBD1	TGTGCCAGCAGTCGGACAGGGAGCTCCTACAATGAGCAGTTCTTC	CASSRTGSSYNEQFF
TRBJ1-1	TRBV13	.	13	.	TGTGCCAGCAGCTCCGGGTGGTGGAGGGATGCTTTCTTT	CASSSGWWRDAFF
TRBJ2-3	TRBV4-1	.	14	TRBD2	TGCGCCAGCAGCCAAGGACTAGCGGGCGATACGCAGTATTTT	CASSQGLAGDTQYF
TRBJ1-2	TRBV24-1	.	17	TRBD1	TGTGCCACCAGTGAGGCCACCGGGACAGGGGTTCGGCATGGCTACACCTTC	CATSEATGTGVRHGYTF
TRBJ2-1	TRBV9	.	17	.	TGTGCCAGCAGCCCTGGCCCTGGAAGGAGCTCCTACAATGAGCAGTTCTTC	CASSPGPGRSSYNEQFF
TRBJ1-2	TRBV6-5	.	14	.	TGTGCCAGCAGTCGCCCGGGACAATTCTATGGCTACACCTTC	CASSRPGQFYGYTF
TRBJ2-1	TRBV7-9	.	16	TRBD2	TGTGCCAGCAGCTCAACGGATCGGGGGGGCTACAATGAGCAGTTCTTC	CASSSTDRGGYNEQFF
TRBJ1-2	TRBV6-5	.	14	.	TGTGCCAGCAGTTCCGGGTCCTCCTTTGGGGGCTACACCTTC	CASSSGSSFGGYTF
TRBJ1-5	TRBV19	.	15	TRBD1	TGTGCCAGTAGTTCCAGACAGGGGAGCAATCAGCCCCAGCATTTT	CASSSRQGSNQPQHF
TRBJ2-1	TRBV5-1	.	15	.	TGCGCCAGCAGCTCCTTAACTATAACCTACAATGAGCAGTTCTTC	CASSSLTITYNEQFF
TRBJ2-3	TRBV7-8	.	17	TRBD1	TGTGCCAGCAGCGGGTATTTGACGGGACAGGGTAGGGATACGCAGTATTTT	CASSGYLTGQGRDTQYF
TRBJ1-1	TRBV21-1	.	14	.	TGTGCCAGCAGCCCCCGGGGGTGGGCGACTGAAGCTTTCTTT	CASSPRGWATEAFF
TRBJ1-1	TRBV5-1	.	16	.	TGCGCCAGCAGCTTGGCGAGGACAGCTATGAACACTGAAGCTTTCTTT	CASSLARTAMNTEAFF
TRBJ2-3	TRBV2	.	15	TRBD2	TGTGCCAGCAGTCGAAGCGGGGGGGACACAGATACGCAGTATTTT	CASSRSGGDTDTQYF
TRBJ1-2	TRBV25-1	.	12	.	TGTGCCAGCAGTGAACAGTCCTATGGCTACACCTTC	CASSEQSYGYTF
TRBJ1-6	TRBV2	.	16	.	TGTGCCAGCAGTGATAGGGAGATCGCCTATAATTCACCCCTCCACTTT	CASSDREIAYNSPLHF
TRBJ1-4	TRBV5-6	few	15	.	TGTGCCAGCAGCTTAGAGGGGGGGCTCAATGAAAAACTGTTTTTT	CASSLEGGLNEKLFF
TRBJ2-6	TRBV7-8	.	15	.	TGTGCCAGCAGCTTAGTGGAGGGAGGGGCCAACGTCCTGACTTTC	CASSLVEGGANVLTF
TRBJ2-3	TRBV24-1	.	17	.	TGTGCCACCAGTGACTTTGGGCAGGGGAGCCTCGCAGATACGCAGTATTTT	CATSDFGQGSLADTQYF
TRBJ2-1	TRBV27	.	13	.	TGTGCCAGCATTAGGCAGGGAGGCAATGAGCAGTTCTTC	CASIRQGGNEQFF
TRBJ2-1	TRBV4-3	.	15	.	TGCGCCAGCAGCCAAGCCGGCCGGGGAGCTAATGAGCAGTTCTTC	CASSQAGRGANEQFF
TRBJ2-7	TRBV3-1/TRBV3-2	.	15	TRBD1	TGTGCCAGCAGCCAAGACCCCGGGACAGGGGACGAGCAGTACTTC	CASSQDPGTGDEQYF
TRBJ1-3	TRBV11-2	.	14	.	TGTGCCAGCAGCTCAAACAGGGCTGGAAACACCATATATTTT	CASSSNRAGNTIYF
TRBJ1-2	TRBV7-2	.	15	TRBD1	TGTGCCAGCAGCTTAGGGTTAGGGGGCCTCTATGGCTACACCTTC	CASSLGLGGLYGYTF
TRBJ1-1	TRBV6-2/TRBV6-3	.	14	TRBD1	TGTGCCAGCAGTTACTTGCAGGGGGCGCAGGGCGCTTTCTTT	CASSYLQGAQGAFF
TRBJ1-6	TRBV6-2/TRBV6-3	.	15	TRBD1	TGTGCCAGCAGTTACGGGGCAGGGGGGCATTCACCCCTCCACTTT	CASSYGAGGHSPLHF
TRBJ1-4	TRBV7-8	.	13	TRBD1	TGTGCCAGCAGCCACCGGACAGGAGAAAAACTGTTTTTT	CASSHRTGEKLFF
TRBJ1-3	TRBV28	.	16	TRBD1	TGTGCCAGCAGTTCGCTGGACAGGGGGCTCGGAAACACCATATATTTT	CASSSLDRGLGNTIYF
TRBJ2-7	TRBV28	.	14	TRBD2	TGTGCCAGCAGTCAAGCGGGGAGCTCCTACGAGCAGTACTTC	CASSQAGSSYEQYF
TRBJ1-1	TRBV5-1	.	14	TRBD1	TGCGCCAGCAGCCAGGGCGGACAGGCTAATGAAGCTTTCTTT	CASSQGGQANEAFF
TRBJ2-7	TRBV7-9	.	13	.	TGTGCCAGCAGCTCTACAGGGATAGGGGAGCAGTACTTC	CASSSTGIGEQYF
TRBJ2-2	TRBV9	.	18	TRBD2	TGTGCCAGCAGCGTAGGACTAGCGGGAGGGCCATTATCCGGGGAGCTGTTTTTT	CASSVGLAGGPLSGELFF
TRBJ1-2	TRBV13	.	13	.	TGTGCCAGCAGCCGCGGGGCCATCGATGGCTACACCTTC	CASSRGAIDGYTF
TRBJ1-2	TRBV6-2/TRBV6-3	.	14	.	TGTGCCAGCAGCGATCCGGGTCTGGCCTATGGCTACACCTTC	CASSDPGLAYGYTF
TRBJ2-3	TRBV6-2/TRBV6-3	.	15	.	TGTGCCAGCAGTTACGATGCGGGATGGGGAGATACGCAGTATTTT	CASSYDAGWGDTQYF
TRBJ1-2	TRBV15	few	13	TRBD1	TGTGCCACCAGCGTGGACAGGAACTATGGCTACACCTTC	CATSVDRNYGYTF
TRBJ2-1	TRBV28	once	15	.	TGTGCCAGCAGTTTAGTTGGCGGTTCGTACAATGAGCAGTTCTTC	CASSLVGGSYNEQFF
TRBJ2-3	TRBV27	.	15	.	TGTGCCAGCAGTTTAGCCGGAGCAGGCACAGATACGCAGTATTTT	CASSLAGAGTDTQYF
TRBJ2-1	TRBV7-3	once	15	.	TGTGCCAGCAGCTTAGGCCACAGGCAGTCGGATGAGCAGTTCTTC	CASSLGHRQSDEQFF
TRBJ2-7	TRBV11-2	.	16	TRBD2	TGTGCCAGCAGCCAAGTGGGGGGGTTACGATACTACGAGCAGTACTTC	CASSQVGGLRYYEQYF
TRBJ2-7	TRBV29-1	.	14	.	TGCAGCGTTGAAGGGGGCGGGAAGTCCTACGAGCAGTACTTC	CSVEGGGKSYEQYF
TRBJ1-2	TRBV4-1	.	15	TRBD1	TGCGCCAGCAGCCAAGCGGGACAGGGCGTCTATGGCTACACCTTC	CASSQAGQGVYGYTF
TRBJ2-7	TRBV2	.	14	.	TGTGCCAGCAGTGAAGTGGGCAGTTCCTACGAGCAGTACTTC	CASSEVGSSYEQYF
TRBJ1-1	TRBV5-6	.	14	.	TGTGCCAGCAGCTTGGAAGGCAGGGCCGCTGAAGCTTTCTTT	CASSLEGRAAEAFF